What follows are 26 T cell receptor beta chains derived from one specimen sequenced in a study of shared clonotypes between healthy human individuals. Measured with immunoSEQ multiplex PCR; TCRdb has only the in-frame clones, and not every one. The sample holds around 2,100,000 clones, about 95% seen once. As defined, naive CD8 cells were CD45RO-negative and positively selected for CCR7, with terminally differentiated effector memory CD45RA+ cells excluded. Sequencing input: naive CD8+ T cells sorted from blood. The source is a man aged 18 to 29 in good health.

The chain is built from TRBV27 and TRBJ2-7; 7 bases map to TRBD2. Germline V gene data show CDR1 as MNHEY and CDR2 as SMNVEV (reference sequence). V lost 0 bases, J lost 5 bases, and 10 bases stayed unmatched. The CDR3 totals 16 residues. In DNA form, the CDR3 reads TGTGCCAGCAGTTTATCGCCTAGCGGTTCCTATGACGAGCAGTACTTC. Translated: CASSLSPSGSYDEQYF.

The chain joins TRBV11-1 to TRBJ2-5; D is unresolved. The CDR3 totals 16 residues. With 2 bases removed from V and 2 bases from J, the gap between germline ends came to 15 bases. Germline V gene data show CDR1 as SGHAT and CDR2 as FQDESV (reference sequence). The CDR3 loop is CASSLLRTERQETQYF. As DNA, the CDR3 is TGTGCCAGCAGCTTATTACGGACGGAGAGACAAGAGACCCAGTACTTC.

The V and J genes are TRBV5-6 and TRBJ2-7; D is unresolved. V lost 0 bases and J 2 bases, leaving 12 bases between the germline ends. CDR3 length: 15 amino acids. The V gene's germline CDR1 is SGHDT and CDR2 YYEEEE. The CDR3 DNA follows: TGTGCCAGCAGCTTGGCTTGGCAGGCGACCTACGAGCAGTACTTC. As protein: CASSLAWQATYEQYF.

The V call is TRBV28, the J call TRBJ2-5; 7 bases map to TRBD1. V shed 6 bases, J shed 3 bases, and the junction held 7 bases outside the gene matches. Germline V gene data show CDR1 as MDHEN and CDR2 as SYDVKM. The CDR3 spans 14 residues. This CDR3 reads CASSIQGSEETQYF. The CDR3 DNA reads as TGTGCCAGCAGCATACAGGGGTCGGAAGAGACCCAGTACTTC.

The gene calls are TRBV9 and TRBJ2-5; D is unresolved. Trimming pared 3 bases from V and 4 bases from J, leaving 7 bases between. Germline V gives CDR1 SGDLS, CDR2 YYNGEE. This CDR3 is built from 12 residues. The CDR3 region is CASSDFGETQYF. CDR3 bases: TGTGCCAGCAGCGACTTTGGAGAGACCCAGTACTTC.

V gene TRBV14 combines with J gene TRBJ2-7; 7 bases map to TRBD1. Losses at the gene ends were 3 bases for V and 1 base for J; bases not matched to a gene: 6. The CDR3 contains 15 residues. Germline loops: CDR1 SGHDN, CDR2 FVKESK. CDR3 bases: TGTGCCAGCAGCCAGTCAGGGGGTAGGTCCTACGAGCAGTACTTC. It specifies CASSQSGGRSYEQYF.

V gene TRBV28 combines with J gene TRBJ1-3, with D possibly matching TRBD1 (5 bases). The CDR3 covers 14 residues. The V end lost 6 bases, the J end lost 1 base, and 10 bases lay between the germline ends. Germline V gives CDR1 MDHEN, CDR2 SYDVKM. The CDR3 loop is CASSRRVSGNTIYF. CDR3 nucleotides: TGTGCCAGCAGCCGCAGGGTGTCTGGAAACACCATATATTTT.

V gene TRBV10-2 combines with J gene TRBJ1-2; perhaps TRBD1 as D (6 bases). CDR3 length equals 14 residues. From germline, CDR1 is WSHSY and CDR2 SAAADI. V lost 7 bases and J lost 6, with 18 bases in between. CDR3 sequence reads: CASTRGGEVDGYTF. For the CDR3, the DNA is TGCGCCAGCACCAGGGGAGGGGAGGTCGATGGCTACACCTTC.

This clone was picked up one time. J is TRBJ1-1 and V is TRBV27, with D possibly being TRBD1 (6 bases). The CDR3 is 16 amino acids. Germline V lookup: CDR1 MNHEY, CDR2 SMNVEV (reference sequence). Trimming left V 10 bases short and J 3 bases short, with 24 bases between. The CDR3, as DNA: TGTGCCACCCCCCCTCGTGCTTACAGGGATGACACTGAAGCTTTCTTT. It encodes CATPPRAYRDDTEAFF.

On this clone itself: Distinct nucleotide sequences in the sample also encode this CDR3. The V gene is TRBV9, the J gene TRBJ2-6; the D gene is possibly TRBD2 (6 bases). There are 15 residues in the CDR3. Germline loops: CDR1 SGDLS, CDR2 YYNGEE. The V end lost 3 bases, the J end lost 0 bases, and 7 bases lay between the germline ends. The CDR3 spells CASSAGGSGANVLTF. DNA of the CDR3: TGTGCCAGCAGCGCCGGGGGCTCTGGGGCCAACGTCCTGACTTTC.

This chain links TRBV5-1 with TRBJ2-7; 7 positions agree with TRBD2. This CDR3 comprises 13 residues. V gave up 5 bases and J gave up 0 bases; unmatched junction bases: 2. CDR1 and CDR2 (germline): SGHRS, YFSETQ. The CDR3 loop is CASRPSGSYEQYF. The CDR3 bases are TGCGCCAGCAGACCTAGCGGCTCCTACGAGCAGTACTTC.

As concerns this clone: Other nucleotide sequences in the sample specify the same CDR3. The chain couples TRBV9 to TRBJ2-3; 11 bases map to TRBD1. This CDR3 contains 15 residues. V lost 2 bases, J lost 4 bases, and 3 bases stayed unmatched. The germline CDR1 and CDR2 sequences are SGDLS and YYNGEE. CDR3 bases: TGTGCCAGCAGCGTCGGGACAGGGGGACCAGATACGCAGTATTTT. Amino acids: CASSVGTGGPDTQYF.

CDR3 region: CASSPKLVDRSGGAFF. CDR3 coding DNA: TGTGCCAGCAGCCCAAAACTAGTAGACCGGAGCGGTGGAGCTTTCTTT. The chain uses TRBV21-1 and TRBJ1-1. TRBV21-1 constitutes a pseudogene. The CDR3 is made up of 16 amino acids.

CDR3 sequence reads: CASSQDRLAGGIEQFF. The DNA of the CDR3 is TGCGCCAGCAGCCAAGATAGGCTAGCGGGAGGAATTGAGCAGTTCTTC. The V call is TRBV4-3, the J call TRBJ2-1; the match to TRBD2 covers 11 bases. With 0 bases clipped from V and 9 bases from J, the junction kept 7 bases outside the gene matches. Germline-derived CDR1 and CDR2 are LGHNA and YSLEER. The CDR3 length is 16 residues.

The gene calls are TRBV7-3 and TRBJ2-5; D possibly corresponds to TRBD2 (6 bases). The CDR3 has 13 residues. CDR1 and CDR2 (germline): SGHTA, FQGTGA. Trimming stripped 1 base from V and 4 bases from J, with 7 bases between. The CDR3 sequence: CASSLMGGETQYF. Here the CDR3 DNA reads TGTGCCAGCAGCTTAATGGGGGGAGAGACCCAGTACTTC.

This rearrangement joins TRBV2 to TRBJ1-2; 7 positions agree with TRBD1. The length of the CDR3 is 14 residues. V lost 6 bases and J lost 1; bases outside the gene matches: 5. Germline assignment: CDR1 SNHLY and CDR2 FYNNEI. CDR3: CASRGTVNNYGYTF. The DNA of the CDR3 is TGTGCCAGCAGGGGGACAGTTAATAACTATGGCTACACCTTC.

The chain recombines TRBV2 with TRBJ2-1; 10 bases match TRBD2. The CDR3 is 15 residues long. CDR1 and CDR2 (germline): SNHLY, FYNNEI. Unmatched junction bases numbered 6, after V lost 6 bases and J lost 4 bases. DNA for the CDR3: TGTGCCAGCAGAGTTGGACTAGCGGTTTACAATGAGCAGTTCTTC. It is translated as CASRVGLAVYNEQFF.

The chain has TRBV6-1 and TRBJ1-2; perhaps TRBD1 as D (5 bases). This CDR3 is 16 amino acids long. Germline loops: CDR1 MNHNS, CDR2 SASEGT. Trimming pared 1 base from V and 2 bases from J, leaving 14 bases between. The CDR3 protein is CASSEGPGRGNYGYTF. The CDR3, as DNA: TGTGCCAGCAGTGAAGGTCCTGGCCGGGGCAACTATGGCTACACCTTC.

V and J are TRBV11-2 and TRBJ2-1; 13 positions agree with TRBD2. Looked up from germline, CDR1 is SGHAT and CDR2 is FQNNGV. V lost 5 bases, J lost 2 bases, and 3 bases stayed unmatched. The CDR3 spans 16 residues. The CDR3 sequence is CASSNGTSGTYNEQFF. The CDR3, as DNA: TGTGCCAGCAGCAATGGGACTAGCGGGACCTACAATGAGCAGTTCTTC.

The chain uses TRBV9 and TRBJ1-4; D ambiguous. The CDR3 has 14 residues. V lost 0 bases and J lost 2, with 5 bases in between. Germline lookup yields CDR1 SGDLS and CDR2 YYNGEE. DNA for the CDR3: TGTGCCAGCAGCGTAGGGCTTACTAATGAAAAACTGTTTTTT. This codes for CASSVGLTNEKLFF.

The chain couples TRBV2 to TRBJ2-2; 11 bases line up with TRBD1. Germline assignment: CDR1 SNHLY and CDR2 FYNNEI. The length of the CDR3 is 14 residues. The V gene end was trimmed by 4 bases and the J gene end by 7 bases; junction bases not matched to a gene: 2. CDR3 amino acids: CASSAGQGGGELFF. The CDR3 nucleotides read TGTGCCAGCAGTGCGGGACAGGGGGGCGGGGAGCTGTTTTTT. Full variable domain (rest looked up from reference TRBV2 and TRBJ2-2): EPEVTQTPSHQVTQMGQEVILRCVPISNHLYFYWYRQILGQKVEFLVSFYNNEISEKSEIFDDQFSVERPDGSNFTLKIRSTKLEDSAMYFCASSAGQGGGELFFGEGSRLTVL.

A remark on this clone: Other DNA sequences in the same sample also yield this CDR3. This CDR3 reads CASSSGQGRETQYF. In nucleotides, the CDR3 is TGTGCCAGCAGCTCAGGACAGGGACGGGAGACCCAGTACTTC. The gene calls are TRBV5-8 and TRBJ2-5; TRBD1 matches 8 bases. The CDR3 has 14 amino acids. CDR1 is SGHTS and CDR2 is YDEGEE in the germline V gene. With 3 bases clipped from V and 5 bases from J, the junction kept 6 bases outside the gene matches.

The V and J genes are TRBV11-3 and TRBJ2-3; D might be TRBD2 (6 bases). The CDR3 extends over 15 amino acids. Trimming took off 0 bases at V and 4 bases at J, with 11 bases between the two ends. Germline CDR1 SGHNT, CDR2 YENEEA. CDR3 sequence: CASSLEGDSADTQYF. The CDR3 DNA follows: TGTGCCAGCAGCTTAGAGGGGGACTCAGCAGATACGCAGTATTTT.

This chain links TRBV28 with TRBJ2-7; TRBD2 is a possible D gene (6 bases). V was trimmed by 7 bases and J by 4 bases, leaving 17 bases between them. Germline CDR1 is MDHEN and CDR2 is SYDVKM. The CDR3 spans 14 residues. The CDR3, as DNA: TGTGCCAGCACCTCGATCGGCGGGGCGTACGAGCAGTACTTC. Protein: CASTSIGGAYEQYF.

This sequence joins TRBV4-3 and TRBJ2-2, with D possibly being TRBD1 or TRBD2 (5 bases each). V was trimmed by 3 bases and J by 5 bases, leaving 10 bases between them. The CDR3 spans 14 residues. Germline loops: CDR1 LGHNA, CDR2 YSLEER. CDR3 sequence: CASSQGVATGELFF. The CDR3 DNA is TGCGCCAGCAGCCAGGGGGTGGCTACCGGGGAGCTGTTTTTT.

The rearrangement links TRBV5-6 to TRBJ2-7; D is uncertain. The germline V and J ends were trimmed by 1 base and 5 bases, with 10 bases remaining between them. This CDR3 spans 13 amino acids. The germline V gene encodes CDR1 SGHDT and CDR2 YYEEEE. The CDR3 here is CASSLSLVNEQYF. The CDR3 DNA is TGTGCCAGCAGCTTGAGCTTGGTAAACGAGCAGTACTTC.